This T cell receptor (beta chain) originates from a study of OX40 agonist ivuxolimab in advanced cancers. Study as a whole: Enrollees could have had prior anti-PD-1, anti-PD-L1 or anti-CTLA-4 therapy, which approximately 40% had received.

Findings and caveats of the study: Expanded clones were, on average, more numerous among CD8+ T cells than CD4+.

Anyone with autoimmune disease history or systemic immunosuppression was excluded. Trimming cost V 3 bases and J 6 bases, with 15 bases left between them. The CDR3 spans 14 residues. CDR1 is KGHSH, CDR2 LQKENI, per germline. As concerns this clone: Its antigen is currently unknown.

Profiling relied on immunoSEQ multiplex PCR, and the TCRdb table lists in-frame clones only, not all of them. This sample has 55,000 to 65,000 clones, with approximately 82% found just once. This sequence joins TRBV18 and TRBJ2-7, with D perhaps TRBD2 (7 bases). The source was CD4+ or CD8+ T cells sorted from blood, collected in a trial of the OX40 agonist ivuxolimab. The receptor was isolated from an adult with an advanced solid tumor such as melanoma, head and neck, liver or kidney cancer. The CDR3 region has the DNA TGTGCCAGCTCACCCTTTGCGGGGGCGCGCGAGCAGTACTTC. It codes for CASSPFAGAREQYF. The full variable domain, rest sourced from reference TRBV18 and TRBJ2-7, is NAGVMQNPRHLVRRRGQEARLRCSPMKGHSHVYWYRQLPEEGLKFMVYLQKENIIDESGMPKERFSAEFPKEGPSILRIQQVVRGDSAAYFCASSPFAGAREQYFGPGTRLTVT.